This paragraph covers one T cell receptor beta chain sequence. Germline CDR1 reads MDHEN; CDR2 reads SYDVKM. V gave up 5 bases and J gave up 1 base, with 14 bases separating them. This CDR3 is 15 amino acids long. The data stem from a study of blood T cell repertoires in COVID-19. About the research overall: Samples taken during acute and convalescent COVID-19 were collected in the United States, Italy and Spain. Sample material is recorded as cDNA or gDNA derived from T cells, B-cell-depleted T cells, or PBMCs.

The authors' processing: Amplified reference gene primers provided the basis for estimating nucleated cell counts. The table came from immunoSEQ multiplex PCR; TCRdb's copy has only in-frame clones and leaves some out. Clonal size and the V and J genes are those of that table, whereas D and trimming came from the DNA. Found here are about 49,000 clones, more than 80% of them singletons; the top ten hold around 1%. This clonotype originated in a man aged 55 to 70 with COVID-19, enrolled during active disease. The sample taken for sequencing was peripheral blood. The V and J genes are TRBV28 and TRBJ1-2; weak D call: TRBD1 (6 bases). CDR3 DNA: TGTGCCAGCAGTGGAGGGGGGGATCTTAACTATGGCTACACCTTC. Protein product: CASSGGGDLNYGYTF.